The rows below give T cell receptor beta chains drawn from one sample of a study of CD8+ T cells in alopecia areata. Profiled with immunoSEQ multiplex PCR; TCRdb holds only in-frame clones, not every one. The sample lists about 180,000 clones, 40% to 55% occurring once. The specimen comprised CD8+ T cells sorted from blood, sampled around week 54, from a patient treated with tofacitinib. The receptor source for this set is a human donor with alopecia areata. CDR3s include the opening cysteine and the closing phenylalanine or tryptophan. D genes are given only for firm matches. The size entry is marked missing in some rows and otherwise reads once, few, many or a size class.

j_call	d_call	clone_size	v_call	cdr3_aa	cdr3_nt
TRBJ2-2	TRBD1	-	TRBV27	CASSLYRGNTGELFF	TGTGCCAGCAGTTTGTACAGGGGGAACACCGGGGAGCTGTTTTTT
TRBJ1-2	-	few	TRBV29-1	CSVEESGLWGYTF	TGCAGCGTTGAAGAGTCAGGGCTTTGGGGCTACACCTTC
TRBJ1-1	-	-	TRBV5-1	CASSFRGRYTEAFF	TGCGCCAGCAGCTTTAGGGGGAGGTACACTGAAGCTTTCTTT
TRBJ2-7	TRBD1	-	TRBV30	CAWSAGTDYEQYF	TGTGCCTGGAGTGCTGGGACAGACTACGAGCAGTACTTC
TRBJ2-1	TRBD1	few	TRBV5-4	CASSPDRGRFGGDEQFF	TGTGCCAGCAGCCCCGACAGGGGAAGATTCGGAGGGGATGAGCAGTTCTTC
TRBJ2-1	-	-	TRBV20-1	CSARSEDEQFF	TGCAGTGCTAGAAGTGAGGATGAGCAGTTCTTC
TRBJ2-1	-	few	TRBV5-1	CASSPSPGNYNEQFF	TGCGCCAGCAGCCCATCCCCAGGTAACTACAATGAGCAGTTCTTC
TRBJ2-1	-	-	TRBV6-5	CASSYPTEAFYNEQFF	TGTGCCAGCAGTTACCCGACAGAGGCCTTTTACAATGAGCAGTTCTTC
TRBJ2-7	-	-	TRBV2	CATARTGAPGEEQYF	TGTGCCACAGCCAGAACCGGGGCGCCCGGGGAGGAGCAGTACTTC
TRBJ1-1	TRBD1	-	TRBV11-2	CASSLRRGQGMNTEAFF	TGTGCCAGCAGCTTAAGGAGGGGACAGGGGATGAACACTGAAGCTTTCTTT
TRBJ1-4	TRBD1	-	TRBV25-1	CASTTGQGAEGKLFF	TGTGCCAGCACCACAGGTCAGGGGGCTGAGGGAAAACTGTTTTTT
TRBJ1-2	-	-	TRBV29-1	CSFPDGNYGYTF	TGCAGCTTTCCGGACGGAAACTATGGCTACACCTTC
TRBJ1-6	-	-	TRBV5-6	CASSPSGAGRHSPLHF	TGTGCCAGCAGCCCCTCTGGGGCAGGGAGGCATTCACCCCTCCACTTT
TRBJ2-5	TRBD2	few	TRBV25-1	CASSVGWGGETQYF	TGTGCCAGCAGTGTCGGATGGGGGGGAGAGACCCAGTACTTC
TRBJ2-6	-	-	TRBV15	CATSRDRSSGANVLTF	TGTGCCACCAGCAGAGATCGAAGCTCTGGGGCCAACGTCCTGACTTTC
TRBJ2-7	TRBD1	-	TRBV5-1	CASSPAGTGSYEQYF	TGCGCCAGCAGCCCGGCCGGGACAGGGAGCTACGAGCAGTACTTC
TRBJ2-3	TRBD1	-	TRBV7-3	CASSPETGRGQYF	TGTGCCAGCAGCCCGGAGACAGGGCGAGGGCAGTATTTT
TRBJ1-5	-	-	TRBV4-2	CASSVERLSNQPQHF	TGTGCCAGCAGCGTGGAGCGCCTTAGCAATCAGCCCCAGCATTTT
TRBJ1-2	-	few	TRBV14	CASSQKRDPYGYTF	TGTGCCAGCAGCCAGAAGAGGGATCCCTATGGCTACACCTTC
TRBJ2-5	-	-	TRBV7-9	CASSFKETQYF	TGTGCCAGCAGCTTCAAAGAGACCCAGTACTTC
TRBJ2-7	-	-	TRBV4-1	CASSQVQTGLNEQYF	TGCGCCAGCAGCCAAGTCCAGACGGGGCTGAACGAGCAGTACTTC